Listed below are T cell receptor beta chains from one sample, sequenced in a study of cytomegalovirus exposure and HLA in healthy donors. TCRdb keeps only in-frame clones here, not all; method: immunoSEQ multiplex PCR. The sample holds 150,000 to 200,000 clones, around 85% seen once. Sequencing was carried out using PBMCs. All receptors derive from a man aged 30 to 39 in good health and CMV-seropositive. Each CDR3 is given with its conserved first and last residue. Fields, in order: D gene, J gene, clone size, V gene, CDR3 DNA, CDR3 protein. A D gene is named only where the DNA matches it firmly. Clone sizes are given selectively: once, few, many, or a class where the clone is expanded.

TRBD2	TRBJ2-2	NA	TRBV19	TGTGCCAGTAGTCGATCAGGGACTAGCGGGGGGAACACCGGGGAGCTGTTTTTT	CASSRSGTSGGNTGELFF
TRBD1	TRBJ1-1	NA	TRBV6-6	TGTGCCAGCAGTCCGCGGGACAGGGAGAACACTGAAGCTTTCTTT	CASSPRDRENTEAFF
NA	TRBJ2-1	NA	TRBV9	TGTGCCAGCAGCACATCGGGACTGCCGAATGAGCAGTTCTTC	CASSTSGLPNEQFF
NA	TRBJ2-2	NA	TRBV5-1	TGCGCCAGCAGCGCGGAGGGAACCGGGGAGCTGTTTTTT	CASSAEGTGELFF
TRBD2	TRBJ2-7	NA	TRBV6-4	TGTGCCAGCAGTGACTCCCCCCCGAGCGGGGTCTCCTACGAGCAGTACTTC	CASSDSPPSGVSYEQYF
NA	TRBJ1-1	few	TRBV18	TGTGCCAGCTCACCCTCGGACAGGAACACTGAAGCTTTCTTT	CASSPSDRNTEAFF
TRBD1	TRBJ2-7	once	TRBV18	TGTGCCAGCTCACCACTGGGACAGGGGGTCTACGAGCAGTACTTC	CASSPLGQGVYEQYF
NA	TRBJ1-2	NA	TRBV2	TGTGCCAGCAGGGACATCAGGGGCCCGCTGGATGGCTACACCTTC	CASRDIRGPLDGYTF
NA	TRBJ2-7	few	TRBV18	TGTGCCAGCTCACCACCTTTGGGGGGGCAGTACTTC	CASSPPLGGQYF
NA	TRBJ1-4	NA	TRBV28	TGTGCCACCAAGGAGGGCCCAGAGGGTGAAAAACTGTTTTTT	CATKEGPEGEKLFF
TRBD1	TRBJ1-2	NA	TRBV7-2	TGTGCCAGCGTCCTCCAGACAGGGGGTAACTATGGCTACACCTTC	CASVLQTGGNYGYTF
NA	TRBJ1-4	NA	TRBV10-1	TGCGCCAGCAGTGAGGGGCAAGGATTCGAAAAACTGTTTTTT	CASSEGQGFEKLFF
NA	TRBJ1-1	NA	TRBV30	TGTGCCTGGAGTGTATGGACTCATCAAGCTTTCTTT	CAWSVWTHQAFF
NA	TRBJ2-2	NA	TRBV11-3	TGTGCCAGCAGCTATGGGCTGGGGGAGCTGTTTTTT	CASSYGLGELFF
TRBD1	TRBJ2-2	few	TRBV7-9	TGTGCCAGCAGCCCCCGGGGACAGGGGGCGGAGGACACCGGGGAGCTGTTTTTT	CASSPRGQGAEDTGELFF
TRBD1	TRBJ2-7	once	TRBV5-4	TGTGCCAGCAGCTCCGGACAGGGGGACTCCTACGAGCAGTACTTC	CASSSGQGDSYEQYF
TRBD2	TRBJ2-3	few	TRBV15	TGTGCCACCAGCAGGACTAGCGGGGGGGCAGATACGCAGTATTTT	CATSRTSGGADTQYF
TRBD2	TRBJ2-3	NA	TRBV7-2	TGTGCCAGCAGCTTAGTGCCTAGCGGGGGGGCCGGGTCTACAGATACGCAGTATTTT	CASSLVPSGGAGSTDTQYF
TRBD1	TRBJ1-3	NA	TRBV7-2	TGTGCCAGCAGCCTTGGACAGGGGGGAAACACCATATATTTT	CASSLGQGGNTIYF
TRBD1	TRBJ2-1	NA	TRBV7-6	TGTGCCAGCAGCTTAGCAACAGGGGGCCAGTTCTTC	CASSLATGGQFF
NA	TRBJ2-7	NA	TRBV5-5	TGTGCCAGCAGCTTGACAACGGGTTTCTCCTACGAGCAGTACTTC	CASSLTTGFSYEQYF
TRBD1	TRBJ2-5	NA	TRBV11-2	TGTGCCAGCAGCCCCCGATGGACAGGGAAACAAGAGACCCAGTACTTC	CASSPRWTGKQETQYF
NA	TRBJ2-5	NA	TRBV6-5	TGTGCCAGCAAACAACAGGGGGGGATAGAGACCCAGTACTTC	CASKQQGGIETQYF
NA	TRBJ2-7	NA	TRBV29-1	TGCAGCGTTGGTTACAGGGCCCACGAGCAGTACTTC	CSVGYRAHEQYF
NA	TRBJ1-5	NA	TRBV21-1	TGTGCCAGCAGCATCAGGGGGCACGATCAGCCCCAGCATTTT	CASSIRGHDQPQHF
TRBD1	TRBJ2-2	NA	TRBV25-1	TGTGCCAGAAATCGGACAGGCCCCACCGGGGAGCTGTTTTTT	CARNRTGPTGELFF
NA	TRBJ2-7	NA	TRBV9	TGTGCCAGCAGCCCCGGGGTTGCCTACGAGCAGTACTTC	CASSPGVAYEQYF
NA	TRBJ2-7	NA	TRBV6-1	TGTGCCAGCAGTGGGCAGGCTTCCTACGAGCAGTACTTC	CASSGQASYEQYF
NA	TRBJ2-5	once	TRBV6-6	TGTGCCAGCAGTTACTCGCCTAGTCGGCGCGAGACCCAGTACTTC	CASSYSPSRRETQYF
TRBD1	TRBJ2-1	NA	TRBV5-4	TGTGCCAGCAGCCCGTCCGGGACAGAAGCCTACAATGAGCAGTTCTTC	CASSPSGTEAYNEQFF
TRBD2	TRBJ2-4	NA	TRBV15	TGTGCCACCAGCAGAGATCGCGGGGGACCCAACAAAAACATTCAGTACTTC	CATSRDRGGPNKNIQYF
TRBD1	TRBJ2-7	NA	TRBV7-8	TGTGCCAGCAGCCCTAGGGACAGAACCTACGAGCAGTACTTC	CASSPRDRTYEQYF
NA	TRBJ2-5	NA	TRBV6-5	TGTGCCGCGGGCCCGGGGCAAGAGACCCAGTACTTC	CAAGPGQETQYF
NA	TRBJ2-5	NA	TRBV9	TGTGCCAGCAGCGGCGGGACAGCTCCCGGAGAGACCCAGTACTTC	CASSGGTAPGETQYF
TRBD1	TRBJ2-5	NA	TRBV6-5	TGTGCCAGCAGAAGGGACAGGGAGACCCAGTACTTC	CASRRDRETQYF
NA	TRBJ1-2	NA	TRBV13	TGTGCCAGCAGCTTGGTTCGGCAAGGGGGTGGCTACACCTTC	CASSLVRQGGGYTF
NA	TRBJ1-2	NA	TRBV6-5	TGTGCCAGCAGTTGGGGGCGCTATGGCTACACCTTC	CASSWGRYGYTF
NA	TRBJ1-2	NA	TRBV5-8	TGTGCCAGCAGCTCCGGTTCTTACTTAATACAGGGTACTGGCTACACCTTC	CASSSGSYLIQGTGYTF
TRBD2	TRBJ2-3	few	TRBV7-2	TGTGCCAGCAGCTCCCCTCGGACTAGCCCAGATACGCAGTATTTT	CASSSPRTSPDTQYF
NA	TRBJ2-1	NA	TRBV5-1	TGCGCCAGCAGCTTGGCCGTTAATGAGCAGTTCTTC	CASSLAVNEQFF
TRBD2	TRBJ2-7	NA	TRBV4-3	TGCGCCAGCAGCCAAGATCGAACTAGCGGCTACGAGCAGTACTTC	CASSQDRTSGYEQYF
NA	TRBJ2-7	NA	TRBV18	TGTGCCAGCTCACCACTTACCACGGGTAACGAGCAGTACTTC	CASSPLTTGNEQYF
TRBD1	TRBJ1-5	NA	TRBV2	TGTGCCAGCACCTTAAGGACAGGGGGCTATCAGCCCCAGCATTTT	CASTLRTGGYQPQHF
TRBD1	TRBJ2-7	NA	TRBV20-1	TGCAGTGCGACACAGGGGGCCGAGCAGTACTTC	CSATQGAEQYF
NA	TRBJ1-2	NA	TRBV5-4	TGTGCCAGCAGCTCCCCTGGGCAGGACTATGGCTACACCTTC	CASSSPGQDYGYTF
NA	TRBJ1-6	NA	TRBV5-6	TGTGCCAGCAGCTTGGGCAGCTCCTATAATTCACCCCTCCACTTT	CASSLGSSYNSPLHF
TRBD1	TRBJ1-5	NA	TRBV10-2	TGCGCCAGCAGTCAGGGGGCATTCGGCAATCAGCCCCAGCATTTT	CASSQGAFGNQPQHF
NA	TRBJ1-2	NA	TRBV19	TGTGCCAGTAGTCCATACGACAGACATGGCTACACCTTC	CASSPYDRHGYTF
TRBD1	TRBJ1-4	NA	TRBV2	TGTGCCAGCAGGGAAGCCGGGACAGGGTCGGAAAAACTGTTTTTT	CASREAGTGSEKLFF